This T cell receptor beta chain was recorded in a study of CD8 T cells in ankylosing spondylitis. At least ten counts were recorded for this clonotype. Its antigen is undetermined. Each TCR beta library was made by quantitative 5'-RACE that incorporated molecular barcodes. Each CDR3 protein gets one entry after TCRdb re-called the 5' RACE reads with MiXCR. The sample has about 200,000 distinct CDR3 sequences, about 26% seen once. Study-wide results and caveats: Researchers reportedly found disease-linked clones significantly enriched in matched ankylosing spondylitis synovial fluid. Both synovial fluid and blood in reactive arthritis had previously been reported to carry some motif variants.

This CDR3 has 14 residues. V gave up 7 bases and J gave up 7 bases; unmatched junction bases: 12. This chain uses TRBV12-3 or TRBV12-4 with TRBJ2-5; 7 nucleotides line up with TRBD2. The sample taken for sequencing was blood, either unsorted or a sorted T cell fraction (not recorded which). This receptor was identified in a male donor with ankylosing spondylitis or in good health (not recorded which). The chain's CDR3 is CASIDTSAAVTQYF. The CDR3 bases are TGTGCCAGCATCGATACTAGCGCGGCAGTGACCCAGTACTTC.